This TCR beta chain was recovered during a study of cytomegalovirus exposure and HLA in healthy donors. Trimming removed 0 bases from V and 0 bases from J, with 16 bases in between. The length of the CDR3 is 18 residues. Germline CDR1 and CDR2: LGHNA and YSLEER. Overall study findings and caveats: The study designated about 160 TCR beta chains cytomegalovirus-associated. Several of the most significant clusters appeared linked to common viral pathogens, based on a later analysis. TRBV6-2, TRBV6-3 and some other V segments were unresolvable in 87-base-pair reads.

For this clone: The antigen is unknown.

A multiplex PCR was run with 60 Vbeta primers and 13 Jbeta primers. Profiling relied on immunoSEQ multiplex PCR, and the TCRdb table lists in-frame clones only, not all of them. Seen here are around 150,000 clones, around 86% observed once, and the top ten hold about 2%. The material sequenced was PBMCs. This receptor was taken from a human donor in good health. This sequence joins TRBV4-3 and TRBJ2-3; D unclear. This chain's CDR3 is CASSQENQDLRSTDTQYF. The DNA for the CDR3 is TGCGCCAGCAGCCAAGAGAACCAGGATCTACGGAGCACAGATACGCAGTATTTT.